The T cell receptor (beta chain) under discussion was sequenced for a study of blood T cell repertoires in COVID-19. In the study overall: Collection of acute and convalescent COVID-19 samples took place in the United States, Italy and Spain. Sample material is recorded as cDNA or gDNA derived from T cells, B-cell-depleted T cells, or PBMCs.

Authors' data handling: Counts of nucleated cells, estimated from reference gene primer amplification, were obtained. Sequencing was performed with immunoSEQ multiplex PCR; in TCRdb, only in-frame clones are kept and a portion is missing. That table supplies the V and J calls and clone size; D and trimming were determined from the DNA. The data hold about 69,000 clones, with nearly 80% observed a single time. Trimming took 6 bases from V and 4 from J; bases not matched to a gene: 5. This CDR3 is 14 amino acids long. The germline CDR1 and CDR2 sequences are MNHEY and SVGAGI. The rearrangement uses TRBV6-5 and TRBJ1-5; 8 positions match TRBD1. This TCR derives from a human donor in a cohort sampled during active COVID-19. The sample consisted of peripheral blood. The CDR3 reads CASRDRVGNQPQHF. Written as DNA, the CDR3 is TGTGCCAGCAGGGACAGGGTCGGGAATCAGCCCCAGCATTTT.